This TCR beta chain originates from a study of regulatory T cells in long-lasting Graves disease. Whole-study findings and limits: Among the persistent patients, 2,741 public clonotypes were shared, more than the roughly 970 shared among new patients.

The table lists this clonotype with a count of one. The antigen remains unidentified. This sample's time point: newly diagnosed GD, antithyroid drugs for less than 3 months. Researchers made the TCR library from RNA that was extracted from PBMCs. Library construction for TCR beta used iRepertoire HTBI primers and Arm-PCR of CDR3 regions. One entry per CDR3 protein, called by TCRdb with MiXCR from the multiplex PCR reads. Of about 520,000 distinct CDR3 sequences listed, about 12% are singletons. V was pared by 5 bases and J by 4 bases, with 14 bases of the junction left unmatched. The CDR3 runs to 17 residues. This same sample was also part of a study on T cells in Graves' hyperthyroidism and ophthalmopathy. That source notes: The HTBI set primed first-round TCR CDR3 RT-PCR. Blood held most thyroid clonotypes expanded above 0.001 frequency. Ophthalmopathy was separated from stable hyperthyroidism by a 13 V-J model.

The J gene is TRBJ2-1, the V gene TRBV12-3 or TRBV12-4; 7 nucleotides agree with TRBD2. The TCR originated in a woman in her twenties or thirties with Graves disease. Here the sequenced sample was peripheral blood mononuclear cells (PBMCs), taken at new diagnosis, from a patient treated with antithyroid drugs. The CDR3 DNA sequence: TGTGCCAGCAGTACCCTCGGGTCCGCGGGAGTGTACAATGAGCAGTTCTTC. Translated: CASSTLGSAGVYNEQFF.